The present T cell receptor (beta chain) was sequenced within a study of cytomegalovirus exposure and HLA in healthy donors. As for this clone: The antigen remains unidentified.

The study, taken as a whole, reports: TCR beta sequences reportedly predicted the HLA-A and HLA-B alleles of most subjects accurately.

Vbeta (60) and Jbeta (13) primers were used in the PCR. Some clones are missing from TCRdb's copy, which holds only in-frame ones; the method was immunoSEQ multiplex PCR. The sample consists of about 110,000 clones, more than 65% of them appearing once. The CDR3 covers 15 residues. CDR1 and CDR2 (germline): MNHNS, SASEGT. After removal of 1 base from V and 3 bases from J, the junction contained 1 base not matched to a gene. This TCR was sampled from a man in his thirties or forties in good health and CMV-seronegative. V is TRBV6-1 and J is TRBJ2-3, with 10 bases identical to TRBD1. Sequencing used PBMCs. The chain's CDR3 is CASSEVGQGTDTQYF. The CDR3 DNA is TGTGCCAGCAGTGAAGTGGGACAGGGGACAGATACGCAGTATTTT.